The 26 T cell receptor beta chains below were found in one sample sequenced in a study of blood T cell repertoires in COVID-19. Assay used: immunoSEQ multiplex PCR; TCRdb lists only in-frame clones, some missing. The sample holds some 240,000 clones; around four fifths are singletons and the top ten take approximately 4%. The sequenced sample was PBMCs or T cells enriched from blood (not recorded which). These receptors came from a man aged 25 to 40 with acute COVID-19.

Comments on this clone: Additional DNA sequences in this sample encode the identical CDR3. J is TRBJ2-1 and V is TRBV11-1; 11 bases map to TRBD2. V lost 0 bases to trimming and J lost 6 bases; unmatched junction nucleotides: 4. Germline loops: CDR1 SGHAT, CDR2 FQDESV (reference sequence). The CDR3 is made up of 16 amino acids. CDR3 amino acids: CASSLAGLAGGNEQFF. The CDR3 bases are TGTGCCAGCAGCTTAGCGGGCCTAGCGGGAGGCAATGAGCAGTTCTTC.

The rearrangement joins TRBV9 to TRBJ2-5; weak D call: TRBD1 (6 bases). The CDR3 totals 16 residues. Germline V CDR1 and CDR2: SGDLS, YYNGEE. V was pared by 3 bases and J by 2 bases, with 17 bases between. The CDR3 region has the DNA TGTGCCAGCAGCGCCGCCGGGACACGGACTCAAGAGACCCAGTACTTC. This gives the protein CASSAAGTRTQETQYF.

The chain has TRBV2 and TRBJ1-6, with 8 positions matching TRBD1. Losses at the gene ends were 1 base for V and 7 bases for J; bases not matched to a gene: 12. The CDR3 is made up of 18 amino acids. Germline CDR1 is SNHLY and CDR2 is FYNNEI. The CDR3 loop is CASSEEGGTGLFNSPLHF. CDR3 DNA: TGTGCCAGCAGTGAAGAGGGGGGGACAGGACTTTTCAATTCACCCCTCCACTTT.

The chain recombines TRBV5-1 with TRBJ2-1; 7 bases line up with TRBD2. Germline trimming cut 5 bases from V and 2 bases from J; bases unmatched to any gene: 7. This CDR3 region has 15 residues. Germline CDR1 is SGHRS and CDR2 is YFSETQ. The CDR3 reads CASRNRGDPYNEQFF. CDR3 DNA sequence: TGCGCCAGCAGGAACCGGGGGGACCCCTACAATGAGCAGTTCTTC.

The V gene is TRBV27, the J gene TRBJ2-3; D perhaps matches TRBD1 (5 bases). Germline-derived CDR1 and CDR2 are MNHEY and SMNVEV (reference sequence). The CDR3 extends over 14 amino acids. V shed 1 base and J shed 3 bases, with 8 bases lying between them. The CDR3 protein is CASSLFQGTDTQYF. The CDR3 DNA follows: TGTGCCAGCAGTTTATTCCAGGGAACAGATACGCAGTATTTT.

Only one count was recorded for this clone. V gene TRBV5-6 combines with J gene TRBJ2-1; 10 bases align to TRBD2. This CDR3 is built from 14 residues. Germline-derived CDR1 and CDR2 are SGHDT and YYEEEE. After removal of 7 bases from V and 5 bases from J, the junction contained 6 bases not matched to a gene. The CDR3, as DNA: TGTGCCAGCCGATCAGCGGGAGGGCACAATGAGCAGTTCTTC. As protein: CASRSAGGHNEQFF. Filled out from reference TRBV5-6 and TRBJ2-1, the complete variable domain reads DAGVTQSPTHLIKTRGQQVTLRCSPKSGHDTVSWYQQALGQGPQFIFQYYEEEERQRGNFPDRFSGHQFPNYSSELNVNALLLGDSALYLCASRSAGGHNEQFFGPGTRLTVL.

This clone is medium-sized within its sample. The chain combines TRBV24-1 with TRBJ1-2; D might be TRBD1 (5 bases). The ends were cut back, 3 bases at V and 7 bases at J, with 14 bases in the middle. The CDR3 has 14 amino acids. CDR1 KGHDR and CDR2 SFDVKD come from the germline V gene. As DNA, the CDR3 is TGTGCCACCAGTGATCCGACAGTCCAGCCTGGCTACACCTTC. Protein sequence: CATSDPTVQPGYTF.

This clone was counted a single time. In nucleotides, the CDR3 is TGTGCCAGCAGTGAGGGAGGCAATCAGCCCCAGCATTTT. Its translation is CASSEGGNQPQHF. J is TRBJ1-5 and V is TRBV28; D remains unclear. V was cut by 5 bases and J by 2 bases, with 7 bases left in between. Germline assignment: CDR1 MDHEN and CDR2 SYDVKM. This CDR3 is 13 amino acids long.

The J gene is TRBJ2-1, the V gene TRBV24-1; 11 bases are shared with TRBD2. V lost 3 bases, J lost 4 bases, and 22 bases stayed unmatched. Germline CDR1 KGHDR, CDR2 SFDVKD. The CDR3 is 22 amino acids. CDR3 sequence reads: CATSDPGPPKTSGKNKYNEQFF. CDR3 DNA sequence: TGTGCCACCAGTGATCCGGGACCCCCTAAGACTAGCGGGAAGAACAAGTACAATGAGCAGTTCTTC.

J is TRBJ1-1 and V is TRBV24-1; a possible D gene is TRBD1 (5 bases). Deletions cut 2 bases from V and 7 bases from J, with 10 bases between. In germline, CDR1 is KGHDR, CDR2 SFDVKD. The CDR3 contains 13 residues. The CDR3 loop reads CATSDSPGNEAFF. CDR3 DNA sequence: TGTGCCACCAGTGATTCCCCAGGGAATGAAGCTTTCTTT.

This clone appeared a few times. The J gene is TRBJ1-3, the V gene TRBV9; D gene unclear. The germline V gene encodes CDR1 SGDLS and CDR2 YYNGEE. Trimming pared 0 bases from V and 4 bases from J, leaving 8 bases between. The CDR3 runs 14 residues. CDR3 DNA: TGTGCCAGCAGCGTAGGAATCGGGGGAAACACCATATATTTT. Translating gives CASSVGIGGNTIYF.

As for this clone: The germline gene is not matched at one end of the junction; a read error may be the cause. The rearrangement joins TRBV5-1 to TRBJ2-2; TRBD1 aligns across 7 bases. This CDR3 is 13 amino acids long. Germline CDR1 reads SGHRS; CDR2 reads YFSETQ. CDR3 sequence reads: CASSRDSTGELFF. For the CDR3, the DNA is TGTGCCAGCAGCCGGGACAGCACCGGGGAGCTGTTTTTT.

CDR3 sequence reads: CASSEGAGQNLLYGYTF. In DNA form, the CDR3 reads TGTGCCAGCAGTGAAGGTGCGGGACAGAACCTACTCTATGGCTACACCTTC. The genes are TRBV6-1 and TRBJ1-2, with 7 bases identical to TRBD1. The CDR3 extends over 17 amino acids. Germline-derived CDR1 and CDR2 are MNHNS and SASEGT. V lost 1 base, J lost 4 bases, and 12 bases stayed unmatched.

V gene TRBV6-5 combines with J gene TRBJ1-2; TRBD1 is a possible D gene (6 bases). The CDR3 contains 12 residues. Trimming shortened V by 2 bases and J by 6 bases, and 7 bases separated the two germline ends. Germline values: CDR1 MNHEY, CDR2 SVGAGI. The CDR3 loop is CASSYQGNGYTF. DNA for the CDR3: TGTGCCAGCAGTTACCAGGGGAATGGCTACACCTTC.

Note on this clone: A read error may account for a junction end that differs from germline. The J gene is TRBJ1-6, the V gene TRBV5-1; 10 nucleotides line up with TRBD1. Germline CDR1 SGHRS, CDR2 YFSETQ. The CDR3 has 16 residues. CDR3 in amino acids: CASSRDRGYQGSPLHF. In DNA, the CDR3 is TGTGCCAGCAGTCGGGACAGGGGTTATCAGGGATCACCCCTCCACTTT.

The genes are TRBV4-2 and TRBJ2-6, with TRBD1 matching over 11 bases. CDR1 and CDR2 (germline): LGHNA, YNFKEQ. V shed 6 bases, J shed 8 bases, and the junction held 3 bases outside the gene matches. The CDR3 length is 14 residues. The CDR3 bases are TGTGCCAGCAGAGGACAGGGGGCGACCAACGTCCTGACTTTC. Protein product: CASRGQGATNVLTF.

The rearrangement links TRBV28 to TRBJ2-4; D gene unclear. CDR1 and CDR2 from the germline V gene are MDHEN and SYDVKM. Trimming pared 7 bases from V and 4 bases from J, leaving 11 bases between. The CDR3 loop spans 13 amino acids. CDR3 nucleotide sequence: TGTGCCAGCACTCCCGACACGAAAAACATTCAGTACTTC. It translates to CASTPDTKNIQYF.

The chain has TRBV9 and TRBJ2-1; 8 positions match TRBD2. The CDR3 sequence is 17 residues long. The trim removed 0 bases at V and 0 bases at J, leaving 5 bases unmatched. Germline V CDR1 and CDR2: SGDLS, YYNGEE. CDR3 in DNA: TGTGCCAGCAGCGTAGTCGGTAGCGGGAACTCCTACAATGAGCAGTTCTTC. Its translation: CASSVVGSGNSYNEQFF.

In nucleotides, the CDR3 is TGTGCCAGCAGTTTACACGGACAGGGAACGTATGGAAACACCATATATTTT. This gives the protein CASSLHGQGTYGNTIYF. The chain combines TRBV28 with TRBJ1-3; 8 nucleotides line up with TRBD1. V was pared by 2 bases and J by 3 bases, with 9 bases of the junction left unmatched. There are 17 residues in the CDR3. Per the germline V gene, CDR1 is MDHEN and CDR2 is SYDVKM. Using reference TRBV28 and TRBJ1-3 for the parts outside the CDR3, the full variable domain is DVKVTQSSRYLVKRTGEKVFLECVQDMDHENMFWYRQDPGLGLRLIYFSYDVKMKEKGDIPEGYSVSREKKERFSLILESASTNQTSMYLCASSLHGQGTYGNTIYFGEGSWLTVV.

This sequence joins TRBV28 and TRBJ2-5; a possible D gene is TRBD1 (5 bases). Trimming cost V 10 bases and J 1 base, with 10 bases left between them. Germline-derived CDR1 and CDR2 are MDHEN and SYDVKM. The CDR3 spans 12 residues. Here the CDR3 reads CATQGGQETQYF. The CDR3, as DNA: TGTGCCACCCAGGGTGGCCAAGAGACCCAGTACTTC.

As to this clone: At one boundary the junction diverges from the germline segment, which might be a read error. The gene calls are TRBV11-2 and TRBJ2-1; 9 bases line up with TRBD1. Per the germline V gene, CDR1 is SGHAT and CDR2 is FQNNGV. The CDR3 extends over 15 amino acids. Here the CDR3 reads CASRPTGGSFNEQFF. For the CDR3, the DNA is TGTGCCAGCAGACCTACAGGGGGCTCCTTCAATGAGCAGTTCTTC.

The chain recombines TRBV5-1 with TRBJ1-4; 12 positions match TRBD1. CDR1 is SGHRS and CDR2 is YFSETQ in the germline V gene. CDR3 length equals 18 residues. Trimming removed 4 bases from V and 3 bases from J; junction bases left unmatched: 10. CDR3 coding DNA: TGCGCCAGCAGCCACGCCGGGACAGGGGGCCCCTCTAATGAAAAACTGTTTTTT. Amino acid sequence: CASSHAGTGGPSNEKLFF.

This chain uses TRBV6-6 with TRBJ1-6; possible D gene TRBD1, 5 bases. CDR3 size: 16 residues. Germline CDR1 is MNHNY and CDR2 is SVGAGI (reference sequence). Between the trimmed V and J ends, which lost 2 bases and 7 bases, there was a span of 15 bases. The CDR3 DNA follows: TGTGCCAGCAGTTACGATCCGCAGGGAGGAAATTCACCCCTCCACTTT. Its protein product is CASSYDPQGGNSPLHF.

The V call is TRBV9, the J call TRBJ1-3; D gene uncertain. The V gene's germline CDR1 is SGDLS and CDR2 YYNGEE. Trimming left V 4 bases short and J 7 bases short, with 12 bases between. There are 13 residues in the CDR3. The CDR3 protein is CASSPRRANTIYF. The CDR3, as DNA: TGTGCCAGCAGCCCTCGGAGGGCCAACACCATATATTTT.

This chain uses TRBV5-1 with TRBJ2-3; 9 nucleotides agree with TRBD1. The CDR3 has 16 residues. In germline, CDR1 is SGHRS, CDR2 YFSETQ. The trim removed 6 bases at V and 4 bases at J, leaving 12 bases unmatched. The CDR3 coding sequence is TGCGCCAGCACCCCATCGATTGACAGGGGGGCAGATACGCAGTATTTT. Its translation: CASTPSIDRGADTQYF.

V is TRBV11-3 and J is TRBJ1-2; D perhaps matches TRBD1 (6 bases). Germline V gene data show CDR1 as SGHNT and CDR2 as YENEEA. V was shortened by 5 bases and J by 4 bases, with 14 bases between the two germline ends. The CDR3 spans 14 residues. The CDR3 loop is CASSRQQGSYGYTF. The CDR3 DNA follows: TGTGCCAGCAGCCGACAACAGGGTTCCTATGGCTACACCTTC.